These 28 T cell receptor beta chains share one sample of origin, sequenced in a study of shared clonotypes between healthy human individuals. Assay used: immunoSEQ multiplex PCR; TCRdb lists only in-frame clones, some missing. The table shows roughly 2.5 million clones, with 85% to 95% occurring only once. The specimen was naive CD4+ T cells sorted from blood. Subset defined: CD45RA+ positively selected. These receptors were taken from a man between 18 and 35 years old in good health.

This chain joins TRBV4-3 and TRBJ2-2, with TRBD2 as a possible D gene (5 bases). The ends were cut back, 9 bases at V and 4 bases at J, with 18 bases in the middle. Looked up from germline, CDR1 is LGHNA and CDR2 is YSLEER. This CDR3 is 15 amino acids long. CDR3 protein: CASSRDPAGTGELFF. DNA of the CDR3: TGCGCCAGTTCGCGAGACCCTGCGGGCACCGGGGAGCTGTTTTTT.

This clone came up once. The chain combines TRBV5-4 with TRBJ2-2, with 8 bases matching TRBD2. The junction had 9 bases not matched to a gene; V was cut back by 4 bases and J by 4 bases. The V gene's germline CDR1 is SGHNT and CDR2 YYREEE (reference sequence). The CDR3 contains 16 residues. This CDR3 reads CASSPRTSYFTGELFF. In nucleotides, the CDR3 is TGTGCCAGCAGCCCGAGGACTAGCTACTTCACCGGGGAGCTGTTTTTT.

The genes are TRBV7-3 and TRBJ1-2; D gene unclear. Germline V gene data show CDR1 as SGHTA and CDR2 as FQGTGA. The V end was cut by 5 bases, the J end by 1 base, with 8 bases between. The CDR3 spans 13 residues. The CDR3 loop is CASSPDGNYGYTF. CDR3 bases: TGTGCCAGCAGCCCGGACGGTAACTATGGCTACACCTTC.

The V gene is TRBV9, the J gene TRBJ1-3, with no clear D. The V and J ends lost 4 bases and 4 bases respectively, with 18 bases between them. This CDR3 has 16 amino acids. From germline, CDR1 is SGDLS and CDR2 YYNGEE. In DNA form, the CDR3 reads TGTGCCAGCAGCACCAATGGGGTAGGATCGGGAAACACCATATATTTT. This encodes CASSTNGVGSGNTIYF.

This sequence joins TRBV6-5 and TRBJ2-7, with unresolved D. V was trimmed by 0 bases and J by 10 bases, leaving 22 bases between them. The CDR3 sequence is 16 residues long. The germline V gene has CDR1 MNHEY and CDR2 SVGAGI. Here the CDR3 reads CASSYSAGRPIATQYF. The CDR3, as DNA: TGTGCCAGCAGTTACTCGGCCGGCAGGCCTATAGCTACCCAGTACTTC.

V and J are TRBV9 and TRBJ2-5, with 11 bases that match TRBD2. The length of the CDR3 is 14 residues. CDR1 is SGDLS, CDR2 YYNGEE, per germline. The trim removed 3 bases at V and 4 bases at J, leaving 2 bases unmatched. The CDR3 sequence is CASSGLAGPETQYF. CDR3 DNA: TGTGCCAGCAGCGGACTAGCGGGACCAGAGACCCAGTACTTC.

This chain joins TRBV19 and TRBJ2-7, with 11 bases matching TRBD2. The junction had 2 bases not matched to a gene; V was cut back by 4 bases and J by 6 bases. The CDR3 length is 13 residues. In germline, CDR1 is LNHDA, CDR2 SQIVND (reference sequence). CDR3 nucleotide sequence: TGTGCCAGTAGTAACGGACTAGCGGGCGAGCAGTACTTC. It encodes CASSNGLAGEQYF.

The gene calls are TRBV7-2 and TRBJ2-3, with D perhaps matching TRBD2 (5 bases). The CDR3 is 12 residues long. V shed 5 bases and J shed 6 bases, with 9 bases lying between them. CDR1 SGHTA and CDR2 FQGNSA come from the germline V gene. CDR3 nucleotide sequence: TGTGCCAGCAGCCCCGGACTGGATACGCAGTATTTT. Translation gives CASSPGLDTQYF. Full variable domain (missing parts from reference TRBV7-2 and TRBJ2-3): GAGVSQSPSNKVTEKGKDVELRCDPISGHTALYWYRQSLGQGLEFLIYFQGNSAPDKSGLPSDRFSAERTGGSVSTLTIQRTQQEDSAVYLCASSPGLDTQYFGPGTRLTVL.

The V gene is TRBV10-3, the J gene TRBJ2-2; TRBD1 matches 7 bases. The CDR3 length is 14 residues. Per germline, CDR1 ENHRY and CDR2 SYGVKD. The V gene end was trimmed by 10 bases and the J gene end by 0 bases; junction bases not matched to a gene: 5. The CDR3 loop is CANSGTANTGELFF. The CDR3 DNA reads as TGTGCCAACTCCGGGACAGCGAACACCGGGGAGCTGTTTTTT.

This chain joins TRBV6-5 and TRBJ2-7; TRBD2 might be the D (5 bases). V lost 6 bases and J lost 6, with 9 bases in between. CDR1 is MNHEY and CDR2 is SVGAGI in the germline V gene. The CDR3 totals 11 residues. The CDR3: CASRDGGEQYF. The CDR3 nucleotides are TGTGCCAGCAGGGACGGAGGCGAGCAGTACTTC.

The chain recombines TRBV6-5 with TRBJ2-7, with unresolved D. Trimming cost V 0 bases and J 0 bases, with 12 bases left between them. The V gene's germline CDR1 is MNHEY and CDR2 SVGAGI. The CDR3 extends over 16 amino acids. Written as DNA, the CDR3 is TGTGCCAGCAGTTACTCGACGGCCACCAACTCCTACGAGCAGTACTTC. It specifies CASSYSTATNSYEQYF.

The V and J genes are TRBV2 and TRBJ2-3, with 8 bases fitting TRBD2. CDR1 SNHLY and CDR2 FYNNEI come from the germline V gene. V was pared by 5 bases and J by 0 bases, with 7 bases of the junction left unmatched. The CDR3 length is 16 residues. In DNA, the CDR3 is TGTGCCAGCAGTCGGACTAGCAGGACTAGCACAGATACGCAGTATTTT. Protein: CASSRTSRTSTDTQYF.

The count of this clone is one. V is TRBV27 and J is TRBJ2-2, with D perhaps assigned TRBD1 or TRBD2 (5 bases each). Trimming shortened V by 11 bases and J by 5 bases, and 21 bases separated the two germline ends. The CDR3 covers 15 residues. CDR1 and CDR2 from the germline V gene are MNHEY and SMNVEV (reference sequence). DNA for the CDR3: TGTGCCGCCGGCGAAAGGGGATGGGGGACCGGGGAGCTGTTTTTT. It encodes CAAGERGWGTGELFF.

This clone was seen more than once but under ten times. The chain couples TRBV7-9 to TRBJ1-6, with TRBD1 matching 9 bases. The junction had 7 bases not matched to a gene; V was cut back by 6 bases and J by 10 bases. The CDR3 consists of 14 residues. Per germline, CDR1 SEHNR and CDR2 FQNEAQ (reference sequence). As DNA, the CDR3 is TGTGCCAGCAGTTTCGGGACAGGGTACTCACCCCTCCACTTT. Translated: CASSFGTGYSPLHF.

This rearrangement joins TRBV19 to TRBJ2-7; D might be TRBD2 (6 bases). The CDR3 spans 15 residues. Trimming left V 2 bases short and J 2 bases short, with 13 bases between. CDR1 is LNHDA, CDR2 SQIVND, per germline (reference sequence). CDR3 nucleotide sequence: TGTGCCAGTAGTATACTCCAGGGAGGTACCTACGAGCAGTACTTC. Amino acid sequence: CASSILQGGTYEQYF.

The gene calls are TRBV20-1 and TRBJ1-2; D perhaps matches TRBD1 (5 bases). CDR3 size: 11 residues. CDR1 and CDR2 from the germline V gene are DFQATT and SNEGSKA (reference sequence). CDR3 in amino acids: CRTGGSYGYTF. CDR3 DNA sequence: TGCAGGACGGGGGGTTCCTATGGCTACACCTTC.

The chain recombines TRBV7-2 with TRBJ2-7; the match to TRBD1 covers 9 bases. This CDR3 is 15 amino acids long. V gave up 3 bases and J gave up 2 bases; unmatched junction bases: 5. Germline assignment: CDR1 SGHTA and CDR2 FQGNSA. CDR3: CASSFDRDRAYEQYF. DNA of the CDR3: TGTGCCAGCAGCTTTGACCGGGACAGGGCCTACGAGCAGTACTTC.

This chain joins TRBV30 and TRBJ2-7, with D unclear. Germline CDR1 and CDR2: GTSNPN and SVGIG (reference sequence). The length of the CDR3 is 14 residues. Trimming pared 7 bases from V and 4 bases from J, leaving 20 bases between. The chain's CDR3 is CASHDLRRPYEQYF. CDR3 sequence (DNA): TGTGCCTCCCACGATCTCAGACGGCCATACGAGCAGTACTTC.

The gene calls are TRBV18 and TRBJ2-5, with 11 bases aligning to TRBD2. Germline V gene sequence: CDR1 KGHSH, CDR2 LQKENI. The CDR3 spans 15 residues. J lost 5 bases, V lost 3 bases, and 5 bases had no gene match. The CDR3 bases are TGTGCCAGCTCACCCACTAGCGGGAGTGGTGAGACCCAGTACTTC. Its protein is CASSPTSGSGETQYF.

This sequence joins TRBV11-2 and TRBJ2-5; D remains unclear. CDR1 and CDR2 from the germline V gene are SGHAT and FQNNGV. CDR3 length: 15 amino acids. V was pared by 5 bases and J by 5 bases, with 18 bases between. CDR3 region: CASSPSGVATETQYF. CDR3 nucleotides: TGTGCCAGCAGCCCGTCTGGCGTCGCGACGGAGACCCAGTACTTC.

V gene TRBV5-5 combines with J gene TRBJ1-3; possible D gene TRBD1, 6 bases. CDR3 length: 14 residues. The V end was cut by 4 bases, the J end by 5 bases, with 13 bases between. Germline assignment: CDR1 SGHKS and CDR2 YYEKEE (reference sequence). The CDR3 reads CASSGARGRNTIYF. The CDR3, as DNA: TGTGCCAGCAGCGGAGCAAGGGGGAGAAACACCATATATTTT.

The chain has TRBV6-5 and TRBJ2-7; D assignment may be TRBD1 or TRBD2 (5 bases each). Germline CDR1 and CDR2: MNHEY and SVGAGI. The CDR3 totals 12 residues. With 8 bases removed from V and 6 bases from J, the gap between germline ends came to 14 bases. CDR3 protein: CASWDPTGEQYF. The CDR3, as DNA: TGTGCCAGCTGGGACCCGACGGGCGAGCAGTACTTC.

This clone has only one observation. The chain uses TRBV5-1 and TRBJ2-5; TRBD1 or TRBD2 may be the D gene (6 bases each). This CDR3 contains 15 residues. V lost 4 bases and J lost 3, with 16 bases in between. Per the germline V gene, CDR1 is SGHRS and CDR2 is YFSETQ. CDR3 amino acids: CASSRRGGPKETQYF. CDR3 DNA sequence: TGCGCCAGCAGCCGCCGTGGGGGGCCGAAAGAGACCCAGTACTTC.

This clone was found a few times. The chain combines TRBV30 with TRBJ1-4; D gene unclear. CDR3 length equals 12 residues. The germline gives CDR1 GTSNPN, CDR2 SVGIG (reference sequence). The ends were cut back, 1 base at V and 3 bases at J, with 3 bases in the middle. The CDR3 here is CAWSGSNEKLFF. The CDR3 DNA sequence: TGTGCCTGGAGTGGGTCTAATGAAAAACTGTTTTTT. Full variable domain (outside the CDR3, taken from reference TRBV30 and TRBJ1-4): SQTIHQWPATLVQPVGSPLSLECTVEGTSNPNLYWYRQAAGRGLQLLFYSVGIGQISSEVPQNLSASRPQDRQFILSSKKLLLSDSGFYLCAWSGSNEKLFFGSGTQLSVL.

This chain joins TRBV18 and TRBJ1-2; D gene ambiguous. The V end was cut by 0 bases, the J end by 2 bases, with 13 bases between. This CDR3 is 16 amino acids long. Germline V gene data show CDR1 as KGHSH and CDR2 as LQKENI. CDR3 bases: TGTGCCAGCTCACCACCGATGGGCCAGAACAACTATGGCTACACCTTC. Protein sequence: CASSPPMGQNNYGYTF.

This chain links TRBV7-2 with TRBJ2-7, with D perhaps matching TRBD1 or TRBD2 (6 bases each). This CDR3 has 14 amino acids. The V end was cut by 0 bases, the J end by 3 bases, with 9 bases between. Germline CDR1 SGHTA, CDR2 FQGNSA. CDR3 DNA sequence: TGTGCCAGCAGCTTAGCGGAGGGGGGCTACGAGCAGTACTTC. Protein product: CASSLAEGGYEQYF.

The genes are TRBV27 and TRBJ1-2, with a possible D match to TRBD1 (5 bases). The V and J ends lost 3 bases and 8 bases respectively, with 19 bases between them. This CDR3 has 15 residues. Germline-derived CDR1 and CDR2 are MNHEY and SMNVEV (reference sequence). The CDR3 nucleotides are TGTGCCAGCAGTTTCGCAGGGATCCCCGGGGGAGGCTACACCTTC. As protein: CASSFAGIPGGGYTF.

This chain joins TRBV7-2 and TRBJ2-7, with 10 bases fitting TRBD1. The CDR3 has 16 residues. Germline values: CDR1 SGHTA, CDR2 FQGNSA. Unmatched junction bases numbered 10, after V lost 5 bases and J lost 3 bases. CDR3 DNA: TGTGCCAGCAGCCCCCGCCCGACAGGGGGCGGCTACGAGCAGTACTTC. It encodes CASSPRPTGGGYEQYF.